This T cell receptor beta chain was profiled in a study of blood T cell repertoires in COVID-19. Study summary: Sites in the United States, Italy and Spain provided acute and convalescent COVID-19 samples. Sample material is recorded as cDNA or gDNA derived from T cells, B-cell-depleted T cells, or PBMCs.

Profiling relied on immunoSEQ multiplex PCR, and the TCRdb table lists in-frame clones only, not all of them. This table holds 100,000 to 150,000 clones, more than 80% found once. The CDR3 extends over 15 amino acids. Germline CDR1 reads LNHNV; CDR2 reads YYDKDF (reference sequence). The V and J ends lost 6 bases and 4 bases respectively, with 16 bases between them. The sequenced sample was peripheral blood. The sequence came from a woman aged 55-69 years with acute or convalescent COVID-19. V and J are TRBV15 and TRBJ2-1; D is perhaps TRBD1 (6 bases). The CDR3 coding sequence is TGTGCCACCAGTGCGAAGGACAGACGATACAATGAGCAGTTCTTC. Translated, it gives CATSAKDRRYNEQFF.